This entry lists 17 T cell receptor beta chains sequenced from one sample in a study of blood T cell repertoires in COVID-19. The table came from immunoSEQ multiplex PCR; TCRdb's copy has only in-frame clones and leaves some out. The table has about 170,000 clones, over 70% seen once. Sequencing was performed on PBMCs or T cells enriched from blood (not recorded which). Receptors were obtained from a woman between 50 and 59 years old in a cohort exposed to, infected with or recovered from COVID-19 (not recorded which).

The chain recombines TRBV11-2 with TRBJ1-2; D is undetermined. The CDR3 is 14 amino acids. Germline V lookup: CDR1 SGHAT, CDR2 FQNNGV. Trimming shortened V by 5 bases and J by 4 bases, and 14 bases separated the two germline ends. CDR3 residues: CASSPSAGIYGYTF. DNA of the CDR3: TGTGCCAGCAGCCCTAGCGCGGGGATCTATGGCTACACCTTC.

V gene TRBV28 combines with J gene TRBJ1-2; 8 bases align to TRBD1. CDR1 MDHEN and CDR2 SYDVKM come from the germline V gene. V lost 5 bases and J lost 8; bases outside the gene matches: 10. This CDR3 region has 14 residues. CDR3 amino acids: CASSPPQGARGYTF. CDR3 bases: TGTGCCAGCAGTCCCCCGCAGGGGGCTAGGGGCTACACCTTC.

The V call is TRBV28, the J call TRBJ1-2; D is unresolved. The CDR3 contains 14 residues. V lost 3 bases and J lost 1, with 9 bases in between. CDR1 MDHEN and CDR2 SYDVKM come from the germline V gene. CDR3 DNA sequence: TGTGCCAGCAGTTTTCCCGGCGGTAACTATGGCTACACCTTC. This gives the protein CASSFPGGNYGYTF.

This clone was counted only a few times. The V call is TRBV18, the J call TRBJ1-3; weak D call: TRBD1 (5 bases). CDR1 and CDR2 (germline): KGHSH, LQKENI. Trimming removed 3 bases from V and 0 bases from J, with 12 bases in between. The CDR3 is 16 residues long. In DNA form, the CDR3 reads TGTGCCAGCTCACCCCTAGGGACTGACTCTGGAAACACCATATATTTT. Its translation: CASSPLGTDSGNTIYF. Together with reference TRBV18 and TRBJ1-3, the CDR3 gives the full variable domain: NAGVMQNPRHLVRRRGQEARLRCSPMKGHSHVYWYRQLPEEGLKFMVYLQKENIIDESGMPKERFSAEFPKEGPSILRIQQVVRGDSAAYFCASSPLGTDSGNTIYFGEGSWLTVV.

The CDR3 region is CASSLGADRGYTF. Written as DNA, the CDR3 is TGTGCCAGCAGCTTAGGGGCAGATAGAGGGTACACCTTC. This chain links TRBV7-9 with TRBJ1-2; D unresolved. Germline V gives CDR1 SEHNR, CDR2 FQNEAQ (reference sequence). V dropped 1 base and J dropped 11 bases, with 14 bases sitting between them. This CDR3 region has 13 residues.

CDR3: CASSLHRDRGDEQYF. The CDR3 DNA is TGTGCCAGCAGCTTACACCGGGACAGGGGGGACGAGCAGTACTTC. This chain uses TRBV7-9 with TRBJ2-7, with 11 positions matching TRBD1. CDR3 size: 15 residues. Trimming took 2 bases from V and 5 from J; bases not matched to a gene: 5. Germline V gene lookup returns CDR1 SEHNR and CDR2 FQNEAQ (reference sequence).

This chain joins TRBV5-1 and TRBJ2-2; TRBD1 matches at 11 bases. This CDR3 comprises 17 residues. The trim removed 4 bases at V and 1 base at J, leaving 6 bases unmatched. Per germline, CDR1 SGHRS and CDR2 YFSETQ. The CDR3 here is CASSAEGQGVNTGELFF. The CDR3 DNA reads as TGCGCCAGCAGCGCAGAGGGACAGGGGGTGAACACCGGGGAGCTGTTTTTT.

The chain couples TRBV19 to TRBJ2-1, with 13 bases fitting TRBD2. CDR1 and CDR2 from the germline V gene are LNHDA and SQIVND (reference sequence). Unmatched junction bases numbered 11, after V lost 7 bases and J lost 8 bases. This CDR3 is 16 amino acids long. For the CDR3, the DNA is TGTGCCAGTATCGGAGGGGAACTAGCGGGAGGGCATGAGCAGTTCTTC. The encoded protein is CASIGGELAGGHEQFF.

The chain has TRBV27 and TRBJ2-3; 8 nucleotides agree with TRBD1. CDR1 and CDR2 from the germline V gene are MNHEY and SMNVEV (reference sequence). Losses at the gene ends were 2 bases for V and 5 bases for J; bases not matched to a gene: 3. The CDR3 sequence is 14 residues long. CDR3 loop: CASSLTGTGDTQYF. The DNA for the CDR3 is TGTGCCAGCAGTTTAACCGGGACAGGAGATACGCAGTATTTT.

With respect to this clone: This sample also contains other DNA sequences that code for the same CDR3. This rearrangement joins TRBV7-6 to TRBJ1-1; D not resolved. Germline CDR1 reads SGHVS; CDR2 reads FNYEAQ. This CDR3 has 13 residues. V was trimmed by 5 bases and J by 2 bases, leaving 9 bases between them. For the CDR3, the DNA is TGTGCCAGCAGCGCCTCGGGTAACACTGAAGCTTTCTTT. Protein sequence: CASSASGNTEAFF.

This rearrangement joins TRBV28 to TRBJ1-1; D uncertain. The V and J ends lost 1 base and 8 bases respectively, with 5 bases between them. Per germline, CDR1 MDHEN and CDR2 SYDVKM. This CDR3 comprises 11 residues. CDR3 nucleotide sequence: TGTGCCAGCAGTTTATCCAGGGAAGCTTTCTTT. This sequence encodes CASSLSREAFF.

CDR3 loop: CASSEAWDSDWGDEQYF. The CDR3 DNA reads TGTGCCAGCAGTGAAGCTTGGGACTCGGATTGGGGTGACGAGCAGTACTTC. This rearrangement joins TRBV6-1 to TRBJ2-7; a possible D gene is TRBD2 (6 bases). There are 17 residues in the CDR3. V lost 0 bases and J 5 bases, leaving 20 bases between the germline ends. Germline V gene data show CDR1 as MNHNS and CDR2 as SASEGT.

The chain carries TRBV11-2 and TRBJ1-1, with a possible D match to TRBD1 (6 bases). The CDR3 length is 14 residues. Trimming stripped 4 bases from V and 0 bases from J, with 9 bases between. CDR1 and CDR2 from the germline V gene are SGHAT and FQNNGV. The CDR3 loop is CASSYDRMNTEAFF. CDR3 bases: TGTGCCAGCAGCTACGACAGGATGAACACTGAAGCTTTCTTT.

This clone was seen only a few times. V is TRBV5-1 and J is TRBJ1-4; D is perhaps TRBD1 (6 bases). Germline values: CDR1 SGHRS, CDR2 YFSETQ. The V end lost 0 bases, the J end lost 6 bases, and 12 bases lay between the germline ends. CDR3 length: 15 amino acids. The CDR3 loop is CASSLEARGHEKLFF. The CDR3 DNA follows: TGCGCCAGCAGCTTGGAGGCCAGGGGCCATGAAAAACTGTTTTTT.

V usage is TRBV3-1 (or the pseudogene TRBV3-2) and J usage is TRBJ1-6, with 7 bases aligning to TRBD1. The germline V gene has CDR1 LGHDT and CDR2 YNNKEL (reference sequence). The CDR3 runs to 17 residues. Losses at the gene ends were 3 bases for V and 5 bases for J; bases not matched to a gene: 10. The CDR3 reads CASSQAYTGAHNSPLHF. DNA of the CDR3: TGTGCCAGCAGCCAGGCCTACACAGGGGCCCATAATTCACCCCTCCACTTT.

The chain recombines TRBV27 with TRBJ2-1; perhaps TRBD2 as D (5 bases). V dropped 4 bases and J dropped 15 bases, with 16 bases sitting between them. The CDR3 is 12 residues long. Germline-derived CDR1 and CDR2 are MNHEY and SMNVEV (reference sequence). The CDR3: CASSSTLGRPFF. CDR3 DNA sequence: TGTGCCAGCAGTTCGACCTTAGGGAGACCGTTCTTC.

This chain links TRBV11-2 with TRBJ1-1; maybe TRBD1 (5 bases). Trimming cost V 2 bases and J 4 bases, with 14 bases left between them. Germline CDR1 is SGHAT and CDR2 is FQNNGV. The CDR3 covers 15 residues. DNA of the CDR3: TGTGCCAGCAGCTTAAACCGGGGGGGGGTCACTGAAGCTTTCTTT. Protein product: CASSLNRGGVTEAFF.